Below, one T cell receptor beta chain is given with its context. This clonotype occurred a few times. It lacks a known antigen. One base away there is no much larger clone; base qualities are not given. The label giving this sample's time point can be read as: patch test 3, about 24 weeks after DPC sensitization. The sample's treatment or condition label is to be understood as: therapeutic diphenylcyclopropenone sensitization with weekly scalp DPC. At each patch-test visit, blood was drawn before the patch test was applied. Eligible patients were aged 18 to 70, diagnosed with alopecia, deemed suitable for DPC therapy, and excluded if pregnant. Total RNA was extracted from unfractionated whole blood that had been collected in Tempus Blood RNA tubes. Libraries were built with RACE. Sequencing was carried out with a NextSeq 500. Library preparation attached unique molecular identifiers to individual cDNA molecules for quantitative, reproducible TCR counting. For every blood RNA sample, sequencing covered both the TCR alpha and TCR beta chains. The source study handled its data this way. The median number of TCRs per sample was some 100,000, ranging from 23,224 to 690,600. V, J and CDR3 annotation of the TCR reads was carried out using the Decombinator software suite. To make PS versus PT1 abundance plots, every sample was subsampled to the same number of TCRs (28,000). Expanded TCRs were defined as absent before sensitization and observed at least eight times at the 2-week time point. TCRdb reanalyzed the raw reads on its own, using fastp at Q25 for trimming and MiXCR for clone calling, and kept in-frame beta chains. Entries that share a CDR3 protein sequence are merged under the most common genes and DNA. The V and J calls were not made by the authors but by TCRdb's processing. For this sample there are some 110,000 distinct CDR3 sequences; approximately 10% appear just once. Over 2% of the sample rests with the top ten.

These data originate in a study of human T cells and chemical hapten exposure (dated by TCRdb to the early 2020s). Concerning the study at large: For sensitization, 2% DPC in acetone was applied to a roughly 2 cm by roughly 2 cm area of upper inner arm skin. For TCR sequencing, blood came from 25 to 35 alopecia patients at anywhere from one to four time points (pre-sensitization, 2, 6 and 24 weeks). Blood was sampled from patients pre-sensitization (week 0) and at 2, 6 and about 24 weeks after DPC sensitization. Patch testing on the upper back used Finn chambers containing 0.01% DPC, with scoring done after 6 days according to International Contact Dermatitis Research Group standards. Most of the patients in the cohort were female, and the cohort covered alopecia areata with under or over 50% scalp involvement, alopecia totalis and alopecia universalis. The study tracked peripheral blood TCR repertoire changes in vivo during primary and secondary sensitization to the hapten diphenylcyclopropenone (DPC) in alopecia patients. Patients additionally received weekly therapeutic DPC doses to the scalp throughout the approximately 24-week study period. Libraries were pooled for sequencing, and per-sample TCR yields varied mainly because of small differences in library volumes within the pool.

Study-wide findings and limitations: Repeated subsampling changed both the strength of the expansion versus patch-test correlation and the threshold at which the correlation became significant. All patients had alopecia, a presumed autoimmune disease, so their immune response might differ from that of healthy individuals. The number of PT1 expanded TCRs positively correlated with patch test score, significant at thresholds 8, 16 and 32 but not 4. Compared with pre-sensitization or healthy control sets, expanded TCRs formed significantly more large CDR3 similarity clusters, which is consistent with antigen-driven responses. DPC sensitization did not change the number of TCRs with a frequency above 1 in 1000, and there was no evidence of changes in global repertoire structure.

Trimming leaves V shorter by 4 bases and J shorter by 6 bases, with the junction holding 3 bases beyond the gene matches. From the cysteine up to the phenylalanine, the CDR3 has a length of 13 residues. Only the CDR3 DNA stays, 39 bases, in frame from base 1. Via the germline V gene, CDR1 is SGHRS and CDR2 YFSETQ. Sequenced material: whole blood, taken in connection with sensitization to the hapten diphenylcyclopropenone (DPC). The clonotype originates from a woman aged 45 to 65 with alopecia areata. Some clones in this sample may be carry-over from other donors' samples. The rearrangement combines TRBV5-1 with TRBJ2-3; 9 of the junction bases match TRBD2. CDR3 protein: CASSGGGADTQYF. The nucleotide sequence reads TGCGCCAGCAGCGGCGGGGGGGCCGATACGCAGTATTTT.